This T cell receptor (beta chain) came from a study of blood T cell repertoires in COVID-19. The repertoire was sequenced with immunoSEQ multiplex PCR; TCRdb's copy has only in-frame clones and lacks some. The data contain about 120,000 clones, 70% to 90% of them seen just once; the ten biggest clones take up about 4.1%. The CDR3 covers 13 residues. Germline-derived CDR1 and CDR2 are SGHRS and YFSETQ. Trimming at V came to 2 bases and at J to 5 bases, leaving 2 bases not matched to a gene. The TCR sequence derives from a man aged 40-49 years with acute or convalescent COVID-19. The genes are TRBV5-1 and TRBJ2-7; 9 bases match TRBD1. Sequenced: peripheral blood. CDR3 sequence reads: CASSFTGGDEQYF. CDR3 nucleotides: TGCGCCAGCAGCTTTACAGGGGGCGACGAGCAGTACTTC.